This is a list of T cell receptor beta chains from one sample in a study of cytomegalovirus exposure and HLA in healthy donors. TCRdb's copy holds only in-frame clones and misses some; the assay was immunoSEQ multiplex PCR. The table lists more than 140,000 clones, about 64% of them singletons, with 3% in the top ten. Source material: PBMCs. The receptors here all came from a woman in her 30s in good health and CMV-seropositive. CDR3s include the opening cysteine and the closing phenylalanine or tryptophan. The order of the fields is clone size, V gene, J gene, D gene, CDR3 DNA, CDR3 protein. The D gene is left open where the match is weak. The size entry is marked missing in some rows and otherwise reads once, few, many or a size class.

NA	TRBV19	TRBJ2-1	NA	TGTGCCAGTAGTATTATTCCGAGCTCCTACAATGAGCAGTTCTTC	CASSIIPSSYNEQFF
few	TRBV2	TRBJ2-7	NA	TGTGCCAGCAGGGGGGCGGGAGTGGGCTACGAGCAGTACTTC	CASRGAGVGYEQYF
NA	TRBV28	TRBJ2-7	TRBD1	TGTGCCAGCAGTTTCGCCGACAGGGCATACGAGCAGTACTTC	CASSFADRAYEQYF
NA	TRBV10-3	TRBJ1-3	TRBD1	TGTGCCATCAGGGGGACAGACTCTGGAAACACCATATATTTT	CAIRGTDSGNTIYF
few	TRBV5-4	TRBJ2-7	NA	TGTGCCAGCAGCTCTGGACAGTACGAGCAGTACTTC	CASSSGQYEQYF
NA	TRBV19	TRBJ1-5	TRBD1	TGTGCCAGTAGTATAGAGACAGGGGGCAATCAGCCCCAGCATTTT	CASSIETGGNQPQHF
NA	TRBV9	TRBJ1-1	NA	TGTGCCAGCAGCGTAGTTACAGTGAACACTGAAGCTTTCTTT	CASSVVTVNTEAFF
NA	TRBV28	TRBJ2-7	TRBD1	TGTGCCAGCAGGAAGGGACAGGCGAGCTCCTACGAGCAGTACTTC	CASRKGQASSYEQYF
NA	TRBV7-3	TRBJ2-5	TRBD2	TGTGCCAGCAGCCCCCTGGGGGGGGGTCAAGAGACCCAGTACTTC	CASSPLGGGQETQYF
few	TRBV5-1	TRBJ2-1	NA	TGCGCCAGCAGCTTGGTCACCGGGTTGGCGGGAATCTACAATGAGCAGTTCTTC	CASSLVTGLAGIYNEQFF
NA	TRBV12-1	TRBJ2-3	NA	TGTGCCAGCCGCGATAGCACAGATACGCAGTATTTT	CASRDSTDTQYF
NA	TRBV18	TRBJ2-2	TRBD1	TGTGCCAGCTCACCCGGGACAGGGAGGTCGAACACCGGGGAGCTGTTTTTT	CASSPGTGRSNTGELFF
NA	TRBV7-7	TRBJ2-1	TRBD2	TGTGCCAGCAGCCAAGGACTAGCGGGAGCAGGCAATGAGCAGTTCTTC	CASSQGLAGAGNEQFF
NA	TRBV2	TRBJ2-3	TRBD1	TGTGCCAGCGGACAGGGGAGAAGGACAGATACGCAGTATTTT	CASGQGRRTDTQYF
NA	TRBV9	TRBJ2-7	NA	TGTGCCAGCAGCGAGGGAGGGGGAATAGGGCGCGAGCAGTACTTC	CASSEGGGIGREQYF
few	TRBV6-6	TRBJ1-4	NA	TGTGCCAGCAGTTACGAACAGTTCTTGAGTAAACTGTTTTTT	CASSYEQFLSKLFF
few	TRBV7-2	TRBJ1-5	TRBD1	TGTGCCAGCAGCTTAGCGCGGGACAGGGGTCAGCCCCAGCATTTT	CASSLARDRGQPQHF
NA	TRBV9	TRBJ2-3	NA	TGTGCCAGCAGCGTAGCGGCCCTTGGCAGGGGGGTATCAGATACGCAGTATTTT	CASSVAALGRGVSDTQYF
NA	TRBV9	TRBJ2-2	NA	TGTGCCAGCAGCGTAGGGCTCCTGAACACCGGGGAGCTGTTTTTT	CASSVGLLNTGELFF
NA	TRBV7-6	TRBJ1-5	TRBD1	TGTGCCAGCAGCTTATGGACAGGGATTGGTCAGCCCCAGCATTTT	CASSLWTGIGQPQHF
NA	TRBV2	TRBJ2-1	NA	TGTGCCAGCAGTGGGGTGTACGCGGGTGAGCAGTTCTTC	CASSGVYAGEQFF
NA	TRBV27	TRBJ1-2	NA	TGTGCCAGCAGTCCTGGGGGCTGGGAGGGAGGCTACACCTTC	CASSPGGWEGGYTF
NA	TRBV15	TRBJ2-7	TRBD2	TGTGCCACCAGCAGAAGAGCGGGGGACTACGAGCAGTACTTC	CATSRRAGDYEQYF
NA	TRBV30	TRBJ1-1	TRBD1	TGTGCCTGGACGACAGGGGCAAACACTGAAGCTTTCTTT	CAWTTGANTEAFF
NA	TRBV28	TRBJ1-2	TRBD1	TGTGCCAGCAATAAGGAGGGACAGGGAGTTGGCTACACCTTC	CASNKEGQGVGYTF
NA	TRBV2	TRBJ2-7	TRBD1	TGTGCCAGCAGGGGAACAGGGGGTACCTACGAGCAGTACTTC	CASRGTGGTYEQYF
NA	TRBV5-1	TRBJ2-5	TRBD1	TGCGCCAGCAGTATACAGGGGGCGGATATAGAGACCCAGTACTTC	CASSIQGADIETQYF
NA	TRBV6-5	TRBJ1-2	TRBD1	TGTGCCAGCAGTAGACAGACAGGGGCGGGTGGCTACACCTTC	CASSRQTGAGGYTF
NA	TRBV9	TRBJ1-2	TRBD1	TGTGCCAGCAGCGTAGCTAGGACAGGGTACGCGGTTGGCTACACCTTC	CASSVARTGYAVGYTF
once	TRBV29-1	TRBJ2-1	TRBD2	TGCAGCGTTGAGGGCGGGGGGGCGGGTTGGGATGAGCAGTTCTTC	CSVEGGGAGWDEQFF
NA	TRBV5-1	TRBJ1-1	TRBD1	TGCGCCAGCACCCCGGGGACAGGATGGGACACTGAAGCTTTCTTT	CASTPGTGWDTEAFF
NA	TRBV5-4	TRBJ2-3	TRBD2	TGTGCCAGCAGCTTCATTCTAGCGGGCCTCACAGATACGCAGTATTTT	CASSFILAGLTDTQYF
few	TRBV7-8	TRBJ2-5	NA	TGTGCCAGCAGCTTGCCGGGACTCCTCAGAGAGACCCAGTACTTC	CASSLPGLLRETQYF
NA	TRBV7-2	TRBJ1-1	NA	TGTGCCAGCAGCGCTTCGGGAGGGGCTGAAGCTTTCTTT	CASSASGGAEAFF
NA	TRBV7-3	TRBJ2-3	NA	TGTGCCAGCAGCTCGGGGACATCCCGCACAGATACGCAGTATTTT	CASSSGTSRTDTQYF
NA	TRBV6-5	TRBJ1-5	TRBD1	TGTGCCAGCAGTCGACAGGGGTTCAATCAGCCCCAGCATTTT	CASSRQGFNQPQHF
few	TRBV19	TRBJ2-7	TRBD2	TGTGCCAGTAGTATAGATCTGACTAGCGGGAGAAGCCTTTCTCCCGAGCAGTACTTC	CASSIDLTSGRSLSPEQYF
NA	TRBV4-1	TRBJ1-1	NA	TGCGCCAGCAGCCTCCTAGTGCAACCGACCCTCACTGAAGCTTTCTTT	CASSLLVQPTLTEAFF
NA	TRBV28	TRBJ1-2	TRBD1	TGTGCCAGCAGCCAGACAGGGGGATATGGCTACACCTTC	CASSQTGGYGYTF
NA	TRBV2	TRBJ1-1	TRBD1	TGTGCCAGCAGTGGACAGGGGGCTGGGAACACTGAAGCTTTCTTT	CASSGQGAGNTEAFF
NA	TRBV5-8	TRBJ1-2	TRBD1	TGTGCCAGCAGCCGAGAATATAGTGGGACAGCCCTTCGGCGATATGGCTACACCTTC	CASSREYSGTALRRYGYTF
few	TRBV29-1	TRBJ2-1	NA	TGCAGCGTAGACATACCCGGGACTGGGGGGTTTGTGCAGTTCTTC	CSVDIPGTGGFVQFF